This T cell receptor (beta chain) appears in the sequencing data of a study of post-analysis software for immune sequencing data. Overall study: The cohort encompassed relapsing-remitting, secondary progressive and progressive-relapsing multiple sclerosis disease courses. Whole-study findings and limits: F measure grouped same-batch samples tightly together. Five or six TRBV segments, TRBV5-6, TRBV5-1 and TRBV20-1 among them, were found more frequent in patients than controls. Controls had significantly higher normalized Chao1 diversity than multiple sclerosis patients.

Only a few counts were recorded for this clonotype. Its antigen is currently unknown. Germline CDR1 SGHRS, CDR2 YFSETQ. The V gene lost 1 base and the J gene lost 1 base, with 8 bases spanning the gap. This CDR3 region has 14 residues. Unique molecular identifiers tagged the TCR beta cDNA libraries. There were about 0.85 to 11 million T cells, and about half a million cDNA molecules came from them. Each CDR3 protein is one row after TCRdb ran MiXCR on the PCR reads. The sample comprises hundreds of thousands of distinct CDR3 sequences, 30% of which are singletons, and roughly 0.53% rests with the top ten.

Sequencing was done on a sample of blood. The TCR comes from a girl aged 5-17 years with multiple sclerosis. The V call is TRBV5-1, the J call TRBJ1-1; D gene unclear. CDR3 in amino acids: CASSLSGKNTEAFF. CDR3 in DNA: TGCGCCAGCAGCTTGTCCGGTAAGAACACTGAAGCTTTCTTT.